These 23 T cell receptor beta chains came from one sample sequenced in a study of post-analysis software for immune sequencing data. Study-level results: Included in a set of five TRBV segments more frequent in patients than controls were TRBV5-6, TRBV5-1 and TRBV20-1.

Unique molecular identifiers tagged the TCR beta cDNA libraries. MiXCR was run by TCRdb on the PCR reads, yielding one entry per CDR3 protein. The repertoire consists of hundreds of thousands of distinct CDR3 sequences, with 25% to 30% occurring once and the leading ten covering approximately 0.6%. No antigens are known for them. The material sequenced was blood. These receptor sequences come from a girl under 18 with multiple sclerosis.

This clonotype occurred a few times. V gene TRBV7-9 combines with J gene TRBJ2-7, with 11 bases identical to TRBD1. CDR3 length: 14 amino acids. Trimming removed 5 bases from V and 6 bases from J; junction bases left unmatched: 6. Per the germline V gene, CDR1 is SEHNR and CDR2 is FQNEAQ (reference sequence). The CDR3 DNA sequence: TGTGCCAGCAGCCGTGGACAGGGGGCCGCCGAGCAGTACTTC. It yields the protein CASSRGQGAAEQYF. Complete variable domain (other parts from reference TRBV7-9 and TRBJ2-7): DTGVSQNPRHKITKRGQNVTFRCDPISEHNRLYWYRQTLGQGPEFLTYFQNEAQLEKSRLLSDRFSAERPKGSFSTLEIQRTEQGDSAMYLCASSRGQGAAEQYFGPGTRLTVT.

This chain joins TRBV19 and TRBJ2-4, with 7 positions matching TRBD1. The tail of the sequence fits TRBJ2-7 better, so the J call may be wrong. The germline V gene has CDR1 LNHDA and CDR2 SQIVND (reference sequence). This CDR3 region has 14 residues. The CDR3 is CASSITDRRYEQYF. DNA of the CDR3: TGTGCCAGTAGTATTACGGACAGGCGCTACGAGCAGTACTTC.

The CDR3 spells CASSRAGQVSNEQFF. The CDR3 nucleotides read TGTGCCAGCAGCCGCGCCGGACAGGTATCCAATGAGCAGTTCTTC. The V gene is TRBV7-9, the J gene TRBJ2-1; TRBD1 aligns across 7 bases. The V gene end was trimmed by 5 bases and the J gene end by 6 bases; junction bases not matched to a gene: 10. From germline, CDR1 is SEHNR and CDR2 FQNEAQ (reference sequence). CDR3 length: 15 amino acids.

The chain joins TRBV2 to TRBJ1-5; TRBD1 agrees at 7 bases. Trimming took 8 bases from V and 4 from J; bases not matched to a gene: 2. CDR1 and CDR2 (germline): SNHLY, FYNNEI. The CDR3 spans 12 residues. This chain's CDR3 is CASQGENQPQHF. In DNA form, the CDR3 reads TGTGCCAGCCAGGGGGAGAATCAGCCCCAGCATTTT.

This clonotype was observed a handful of times. The genes are TRBV7-2 and TRBJ2-5; D might be TRBD1 (6 bases). V lost 2 bases and J lost 11, with 15 bases in between. Germline lookup yields CDR1 SGHTA and CDR2 FQGNSA. CDR3 length: 13 amino acids. The DNA of the CDR3 is TGTGCCAGCAGCTTAACTAGGACAGACGGGCAGTACTTC. It is translated as CASSLTRTDGQYF.

This clonotype was seen once. The chain uses TRBV5-1 and TRBJ1-1; D is possibly TRBD1 (6 bases). The CDR3 is made up of 13 amino acids. Trimming shortened V by 3 bases and J by 4 bases, and 10 bases separated the two germline ends. Per germline, CDR1 SGHRS and CDR2 YFSETQ. CDR3 in DNA: TGCGCCAGCAGCTACGACAGGCCCACTGAAGCTTTCTTT. This codes for CASSYDRPTEAFF. The full variable domain, with the rest looked up from reference TRBV5-1 and TRBJ1-1, is KAGVTQTPRYLIKTRGQQVTLSCSPISGHRSVSWYQQTPGQGLQFLFEYFSETQRNKGNFPGRFSGRQFSNSRSEMNVSTLELGDSALYLCASSYDRPTEAFFGQGTRLTVV.

This clonotype appeared a few times. J is TRBJ1-5 and V is TRBV5-1; tentatively, D is TRBD1 (6 bases). The CDR3 has 14 residues. CDR1 and CDR2 (germline): SGHRS, YFSETQ. Between the trimmed V and J ends, which lost 3 bases and 9 bases, there was a span of 16 bases. The CDR3 spells CASSSGGPGSPQHF. As DNA, the CDR3 is TGCGCCAGCAGCTCCGGGGGCCCTGGTTCGCCCCAGCATTTT.

The rearrangement links TRBV4-3 to TRBJ2-1, with D uncertain. The length of the CDR3 is 13 residues. CDR1 and CDR2 from the germline V gene are LGHNA and YSLEER. Trimming removed 4 bases from V and 3 bases from J, with 7 bases in between. CDR3: CASSRYGYNEQFF. The CDR3 bases are TGCGCCAGCAGCCGTTATGGCTACAATGAGCAGTTCTTC.

The chain combines TRBV19 with TRBJ1-1, with D unclear. V lost 4 bases and J lost 1, with 13 bases in between. This CDR3 comprises 15 residues. Germline loops: CDR1 LNHDA, CDR2 SQIVND (reference sequence). CDR3 sequence reads: CASSTLLGRNTEAFF. The CDR3 coding sequence is TGTGCCAGTAGTACCTTACTGGGCAGGAACACTGAAGCTTTCTTT.

The V call is TRBV4-1, the J call TRBJ2-1, with D uncertain. This CDR3 is 13 amino acids long. CDR1 is MGHRA and CDR2 is YSYEKL in the germline V gene. The ends were cut back, 0 bases at V and 10 bases at J, with 10 bases in the middle. The CDR3 coding sequence is TGCGCCAGCAGCCAAGATCCCATACGGGAGCAGTTCTTC. Residues: CASSQDPIREQFF.

This clonotype was seen a handful of times. The chain carries TRBV29-1 and TRBJ2-1, with 7 bases lining up with TRBD1. CDR1 is SQVTM and CDR2 is ANQGSEA in the germline V gene. The CDR3 spans 12 residues. The V segment lost 4 bases and the J segment 9 bases; nucleotides outside the gene matches: 6. The CDR3 loop is CSVGTGRSEQFF. CDR3 DNA: TGCAGCGTTGGGACAGGCAGGTCTGAGCAGTTCTTC.

The V gene is TRBV5-1, the J gene TRBJ1-1, with 7 bases fitting TRBD1. The V gene's germline CDR1 is SGHRS and CDR2 YFSETQ. Losses at the gene ends were 2 bases for V and 1 base for J; bases not matched to a gene: 5. The CDR3 loop spans 15 amino acids. The CDR3 region is CASSFGTASNTEAFF. The CDR3 DNA is TGCGCCAGCAGCTTCGGGACAGCTTCGAACACTGAAGCTTTCTTT.

The gene calls are TRBV6-2 or TRBV6-3 and TRBJ2-4; D is perhaps TRBD2 (6 bases). The J call may be mistaken, given a closer DNA end match to TRBJ2-7. The CDR3 extends over 15 amino acids. Germline loops: CDR1 MNHEY, CDR2 SVGEGT. DNA for the CDR3: TGTGCCAGCAGTTACATTTCTAGCGCCGGCTACGAGCAGTACTTC. Translated: CASSYISSAGYEQYF.

The chain employs TRBV3-1 and TRBJ2-7, with TRBD1 matching 9 bases. The junction had 6 bases not matched to a gene; V was cut back by 4 bases and J by 2 bases. The CDR3 runs to 15 residues. The germline V gene encodes CDR1 LGHDT and CDR2 YNNKEL (reference sequence). Written as DNA, the CDR3 is TGTGCCAGCAGCCCGGGACAGGGTAACGCCTACGAGCAGTACTTC. As protein: CASSPGQGNAYEQYF.

A few counts support this clonotype. A junction end diverges from the germline sequence, so it may reflect a read error. This chain uses TRBV11-2 with TRBJ2-3; 7 bases line up with TRBD2. The germline CDR1 and CDR2 sequences are SGHAT and FQNNGV. This CDR3 has 14 residues. The DNA for the CDR3 is TGTGCCGGCAGCTTAGAGAGGCGGGGGTACACGCAGTATTTT. Translating gives CAGSLERRGYTQYF.

This sequence joins TRBV20-1 and TRBJ1-1; D remains ambiguous. The CDR3 is made up of 11 amino acids. V gave up 5 bases and J gave up 6 bases, with 10 bases separating them. Per germline, CDR1 DFQATT and CDR2 SNEGSKA (reference sequence). For the CDR3, the DNA is TGCAGTGCTGTCCGAGTGGCTGAAGCTTTCTTT. This codes for CSAVRVAEAFF.

The genes are TRBV9 and TRBJ2-7; TRBD1 matches 9 bases. Germline loops: CDR1 SGDLS, CDR2 YYNGEE. With 0 bases clipped from V and 3 bases from J, the junction kept 4 bases outside the gene matches. The CDR3 contains 15 residues. CDR3 DNA: TGTGCCAGCAGCGTAGGCTCGACAGGGGGCTACGAGCAGTACTTC. Residues: CASSVGSTGGYEQYF.

In its sample, this clonotype was seen once. The conserved phenylalanine or tryptophan normally closing the CDR3 is absent here, so this likely arose from a read error. This chain connects TRBV7-6 to TRBJ2-3; TRBD2 aligns across 9 bases. The germline gives CDR1 SGHVS, CDR2 FNYEAQ. The J segment lost 3 bases and the V segment lost 5 bases, leaving 9 bases of the junction unmatched. This CDR3 has 16 residues. The CDR3 DNA follows: TGTGCCAGCAGCGATAGACTAGCGGATAAAACAGATACGCAGTATTGT. This translates into CASSDRLADKTDTQYC.

On this clonotype itself: A much larger clone differs from this one at a single base, so this may be a read error. The rearrangement uses TRBV10-3 and TRBJ2-4; D perhaps matches TRBD1 (6 bases). The germline gives CDR1 ENHRY, CDR2 SYGVKD. This CDR3 contains 13 residues. V was shortened by 6 bases and J by 13 bases, with 19 bases between the two germline ends. DNA of the CDR3: TGTGCCATCAGGGGGGCAGAATTGTTGGAGCAGTACTTC. This encodes CAIRGAELLEQYF.

This chain connects TRBV5-1 to TRBJ1-2; D unclear. There are 14 residues in the CDR3. The germline V and J ends were trimmed by 0 bases and 0 bases, with 6 bases remaining between them. Per the germline V gene, CDR1 is SGHRS and CDR2 is YFSETQ. CDR3 bases: TGCGCCAGCAGCTTGGATGATACTAACTATGGCTACACCTTC. Protein sequence: CASSLDDTNYGYTF.

The sample holds a few counts of this clonotype. This chain joins TRBV20-1 and TRBJ2-5; 8 nucleotides line up with TRBD2. V lost 3 bases and J lost 5; bases outside the gene matches: 8. This CDR3 region has 14 residues. The V gene's germline CDR1 is DFQATT and CDR2 SNEGSKA (reference sequence). CDR3 residues: CSASAQGGGETQYF. The CDR3 DNA is TGCAGTGCTAGTGCCCAGGGCGGGGGGGAGACCCAGTACTTC.

DNA of the CDR3: TGTGCCAGCAGTTTTGTGCTGGGAGACACTGAAGCTTTCTTT. Amino acids: CASSFVLGDTEAFF. The J gene is TRBJ1-1, the V gene TRBV12-3 or TRBV12-4; D is ambiguous. The CDR3 extends over 14 amino acids. V lost 3 bases and J 3 bases, leaving 11 bases between the germline ends.

The rearrangement uses TRBV9 and TRBJ2-5, with 14 bases fitting TRBD2. Judging by the DNA end, TRBJ2-7 fits better; the J call may be wrong. Germline CDR1 reads SGDLS; CDR2 reads YYNGEE. The CDR3 covers 15 residues. The CDR3 is CASSPRLAGGDEQYF. The CDR3 DNA sequence: TGTGCCAGCAGCCCCCGACTAGCGGGAGGGGACGAGCAGTACTTC.